These 17 T cell receptor beta chains came from one sample sequenced in a study of CD8 T cells in ankylosing spondylitis. Notes on the study in general: It appeared that ankylosing spondylitis blood was characterized by a TCR beta motif of several highly homologous variants.

What these receptors recognize is not known. TCRdb re-called the 5' RACE reads with MiXCR, one entry per CDR3 protein. The sample contains fewer than 650,000 distinct CDR3 sequences, roughly 13% of which appear only once. The sequenced sample was blood, either unsorted or a sorted T cell fraction (not recorded which). These receptor sequences come from a male donor with ankylosing spondylitis.

The V and J genes are TRBV25-1 and TRBJ1-2; no firm D call. Germline V gene sequence: CDR1 MGHDK, CDR2 SYGVNS. Trimming stripped 6 bases from V and 0 bases from J, with 17 bases between. CDR3 length: 16 amino acids. In nucleotides, the CDR3 is TGTGCCAGCAGCTGGGAAGGACTTCAATCTAACTATGGCTACACCTTC. Translating gives CASSWEGLQSNYGYTF.

This clonotype came up many times. The V call is TRBV20-1, the J call TRBJ1-5; D is ambiguous. Germline loops: CDR1 DFQATT, CDR2 SNEGSKA (reference sequence). The CDR3 covers 12 residues. With 6 bases removed from V and 2 bases from J, the gap between germline ends came to 8 bases. DNA of the CDR3: TGCAGTGCCACCGGGGGCAATCAGCCCCAGCATTTT. It specifies CSATGGNQPQHF.

Comment on this clonotype: The junction does not match germline at one end; this may be a read error. V usage is TRBV12-3 or TRBV12-4 and J usage is TRBJ2-6, with D tentatively TRBD1 (5 bases). The CDR3 runs 14 residues. CDR3 nucleotide sequence: TGTGCCAGCAGACGGAGCTCTGGGGCCAACATCCTGACTTTC. It yields the protein CASRRSSGANILTF.

This chain links TRBV28 with TRBJ2-2; TRBD1 matches at 8 bases. The CDR3 runs to 14 residues. Trimming removed 6 bases from V and 6 bases from J; junction bases left unmatched: 6. The germline gives CDR1 MDHEN, CDR2 SYDVKM. CDR3 in amino acids: CASRRDRRPGELFF. As DNA, the CDR3 is TGTGCCAGCAGACGGGACAGGAGGCCCGGGGAGCTGTTTTTT. Drawing the rest from reference TRBV28 and TRBJ2-2, the complete variable domain is DVKVTQSSRYLVKRTGEKVFLECVQDMDHENMFWYRQDPGLGLRLIYFSYDVKMKEKGDIPEGYSVSREKKERFSLILESASTNQTSMYLCASRRDRRPGELFFGEGSRLTVL.

This clonotype was seen more than once but under ten times. The J gene is TRBJ2-3, the V gene TRBV6-1; D is possibly TRBD1 or TRBD2 (5 bases each). Germline V gives CDR1 MNHNS, CDR2 SASEGT. Trimming pared 6 bases from V and 0 bases from J, leaving 16 bases between. The CDR3 totals 16 residues. This chain's CDR3 is CASSASGTPSTDTQYF. The CDR3 bases are TGTGCCAGCAGCGCCTCCGGGACCCCAAGCACAGATACGCAGTATTTT.

This clonotype has a handful of counts. The chain couples TRBV7-9 to TRBJ1-5; no firm D call. The CDR3 spans 13 residues. Germline V gene sequence: CDR1 SEHNR, CDR2 FQNEAQ (reference sequence). V was shortened by 6 bases and J by 7 bases, with 13 bases between the two germline ends. The CDR3 region has the DNA TGTGCCAGCAGGGCGGACCTTGGGCAGCCCCAGCATTTT. Translation: CASRADLGQPQHF. Full variable domain (remainder filled in from reference TRBV7-9 and TRBJ1-5): DTGVSQNPRHKITKRGQNVTFRCDPISEHNRLYWYRQTLGQGPEFLTYFQNEAQLEKSRLLSDRFSAERPKGSFSTLEIQRTEQGDSAMYLCASRADLGQPQHFGDGTRLSIL.

This clonotype was counted only a few times. This rearrangement joins TRBV5-5 to TRBJ2-7; 7 nucleotides line up with TRBD1. The length of the CDR3 is 14 residues. CDR1 is SGHKS, CDR2 YYEKEE, per germline (reference sequence). After removal of 4 bases from V and 2 bases from J, the junction contained 6 bases not matched to a gene. The CDR3 DNA reads TGTGCCAGCAGCGCTCACAGGGGACCCTACGAGCAGTACTTC. It is translated as CASSAHRGPYEQYF.

This clonotype was observed a handful of times. V is TRBV3-1 and J is TRBJ2-3; the D gene is possibly TRBD2 (5 bases). This CDR3 contains 13 residues. Trimming stripped 0 bases from V and 10 bases from J, with 11 bases between. Germline assignment: CDR1 LGHDT and CDR2 YNNKEL (reference sequence). As DNA, the CDR3 is TGTGCCAGCAGCCAAGATGTCGGGCGGGCGCAGTATTTT. Amino acids: CASSQDVGRAQYF.

V and J are TRBV20-1 and TRBJ1-2, with D perhaps matching TRBD1 (5 bases). The CDR3 is 14 residues long. Trimming cost V 5 bases and J 4 bases, with 17 bases left between them. CDR1 DFQATT and CDR2 SNEGSKA come from the germline V gene (reference sequence). The CDR3 sequence is CSAPTGNFGYGYTF. The CDR3 DNA is TGCAGTGCTCCCACAGGAAACTTTGGCTATGGCTACACCTTC.

Concerning this clonotype: Because the CDR3 is missing its conserved closing phenylalanine or tryptophan, this is likely a read error. CDR3 coding DNA: TGCGCCAGCAGCTTGGATACAGGGATCGGCACTGAAGCTTTCCTT. Its protein is CASSLDTGIGTEAFL. This chain links TRBV5-1 with TRBJ1-1; D is perhaps TRBD1 (6 bases). This CDR3 is built from 15 residues. The V gene's germline CDR1 is SGHRS and CDR2 YFSETQ. V lost 0 bases and J lost 4, with 13 bases in between.

The CDR3 region is CASETDSSYEQYV. CDR3 coding DNA: TGTGCCAGCGAAACAGACAGCTCCTACGAGCAGTACGTC. The J gene is TRBJ2-7, the V gene TRBV27, with TRBD1 as a possible D gene (5 bases). V lost 8 bases to trimming and J lost 0 bases, with 11 bases between them. Per the germline V gene, CDR1 is MNHEY and CDR2 is SMNVEV (reference sequence). The CDR3 totals 13 residues.

This clonotype was found a few times. Possible read error: a much larger clone is one base away. V and J are TRBV11-2 and TRBJ1-4, with a weak D call TRBD1 (5 bases). The germline V gene has CDR1 SGHAT and CDR2 FQNNGV. V lost 7 bases and J 8 bases, leaving 8 bases between the germline ends. This CDR3 comprises 11 residues. The CDR3 nucleotides are TGTGCCAGCAAGGGGAGGGAAAAACTGTTTTTT. It specifies CASKGREKLFF. Variable domain in full (rest from reference TRBV11-2 and TRBJ1-4): EAGVAQSPRYKIIEKRQSVAFWCNPISGHATLYWYQQILGQGPKLLIQFQNNGVVDDSQLPKDRFSAERLKGVDSTLKIQPAKLEDSAVYLCASKGREKLFFGSGTQLSVL.

Many counts were recorded for this clonotype. The chain employs TRBV5-1 and TRBJ2-1, with D tentatively TRBD2 (6 bases). V lost 4 bases and J 7 bases, leaving 9 bases between the germline ends. The germline V gene has CDR1 SGHRS and CDR2 YFSETQ. The CDR3 runs 12 residues. The chain's CDR3 is CASSLEGNEQFF. The CDR3 DNA reads as TGCGCCAGCAGCCTGGAGGGAAATGAGCAGTTCTTC.

On this clonotype itself: A much larger clone differs by one base, so this may be a read error. V usage is TRBV7-9 and J usage is TRBJ2-5; 7 nucleotides line up with TRBD1. J lost 4 bases, V lost 3 bases, and 2 bases had no gene match. The CDR3 length is 13 residues. Germline CDR1 is SEHNR and CDR2 is FQNEAQ (reference sequence). The CDR3 here is CASSLGTAETQYF. DNA for the CDR3: TGTGCCAGCAGCTTGGGGACAGCAGAGACCCAGTACTTC.

V gene TRBV20-1 combines with J gene TRBJ2-3; TRBD2 matches at 8 bases. Germline values: CDR1 DFQATT, CDR2 SNEGSKA (reference sequence). CDR3 size: 17 residues. Losses at the gene ends were 0 bases for V and 3 bases for J; bases not matched to a gene: 11. CDR3 DNA sequence: TGCAGTGCTAGAGATCCCCTAAGCGGGAGCGTTACAGATACGCAGTATTTT. This codes for CSARDPLSGSVTDTQYF.

This clonotype appeared a few times. This chain connects TRBV2 to TRBJ2-1; D ambiguous. The CDR3 runs 12 residues. Germline-derived CDR1 and CDR2 are SNHLY and FYNNEI. The ends were cut back, 4 bases at V and 7 bases at J, with 8 bases in the middle. This chain's CDR3 is CASSVYRNEQFF. The CDR3 region has the DNA TGTGCCAGCAGTGTTTACCGTAATGAGCAGTTCTTC. The full variable domain, with the rest looked up from reference TRBV2 and TRBJ2-1, is EPEVTQTPSHQVTQMGQEVILRCVPISNHLYFYWYRQILGQKVEFLVSFYNNEISEKSEIFDDQFSVERPDGSNFTLKIRSTKLEDSAMYFCASSVYRNEQFFGPGTRLTVL.

This clonotype showed up many times. The rearrangement joins TRBV7-9 to TRBJ1-1; D gene uncertain. The CDR3 spans 13 residues. Germline CDR1 and CDR2: SEHNR and FQNEAQ (reference sequence). The V and J ends lost 1 base and 4 bases respectively, with 7 bases between them. The DNA for the CDR3 is TGTGCCAGCAGCTTAGAGGAGGGCACTGAAGCTTTCTTT. Translated, it gives CASSLEEGTEAFF. The complete variable domain, with remaining parts taken from reference TRBV7-9 and TRBJ1-1, reads DTGVSQNPRHKITKRGQNVTFRCDPISEHNRLYWYRQTLGQGPEFLTYFQNEAQLEKSRLLSDRFSAERPKGSFSTLEIQRTEQGDSAMYLCASSLEEGTEAFFGQGTRLTVV.